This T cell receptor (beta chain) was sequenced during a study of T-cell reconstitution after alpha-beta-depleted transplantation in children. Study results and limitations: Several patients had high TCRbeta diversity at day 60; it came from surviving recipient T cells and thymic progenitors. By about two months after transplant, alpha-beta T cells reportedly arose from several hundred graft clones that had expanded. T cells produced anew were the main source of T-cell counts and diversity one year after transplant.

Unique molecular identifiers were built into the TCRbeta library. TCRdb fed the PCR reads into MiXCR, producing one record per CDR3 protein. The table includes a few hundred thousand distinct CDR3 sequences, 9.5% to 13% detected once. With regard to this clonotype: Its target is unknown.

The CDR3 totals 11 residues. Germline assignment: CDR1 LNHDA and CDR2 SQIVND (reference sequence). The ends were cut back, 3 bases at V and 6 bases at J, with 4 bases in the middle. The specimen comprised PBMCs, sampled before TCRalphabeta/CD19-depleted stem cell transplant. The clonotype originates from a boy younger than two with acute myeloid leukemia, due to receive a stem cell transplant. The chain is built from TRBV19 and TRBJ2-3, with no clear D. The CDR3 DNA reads TGTGCCAGTAGTATTTGGGATACGCAGTATTTT. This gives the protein CASSIWDTQYF.